The 18 T cell receptor beta chains below were found in one sample sequenced in a study of T cell changes during pregnancy in multiple sclerosis. Clones were sequenced by immunoSEQ multiplex PCR, and TCRdb holds only the in-frame ones, with some missing. The table records 100,000 to 110,000 clones, approximately 92% of them present only once. Here the sequenced sample was peripheral blood, taken after pregnancy. These receptors came from a female donor with multiple sclerosis, enrolled in a pregnancy study.

The rearrangement uses TRBV18 and TRBJ2-1; maybe TRBD2 (6 bases). V lost 3 bases to trimming and J lost 3 bases, with 15 bases between them. Per the germline V gene, CDR1 is KGHSH and CDR2 is LQKENI. This CDR3 region has 16 residues. The chain's CDR3 is CASSPWGGRDYNEQFF. CDR3 sequence (DNA): TGTGCCAGCTCACCTTGGGGCGGGCGGGACTACAATGAGCAGTTCTTC.

The V and J genes are TRBV29-1 and TRBJ1-2; D possibly corresponds to TRBD1 (5 bases). Trimming removed 2 bases from V and 5 bases from J, with 24 bases in between. Germline V gives CDR1 SQVTM, CDR2 ANQGSEA. The CDR3 is 17 residues long. CDR3 DNA sequence: TGCAGCGTTGAAAATCAGGGCGGGGGTCCAGGGCTTTATGGCTACACCTTC. It encodes CSVENQGGGPGLYGYTF.

The rearrangement joins TRBV11-2 to TRBJ1-5, with D unclear. The CDR3 is 14 residues long. V lost 1 base, J lost 2 bases, and 6 bases lay in between. The V gene's germline CDR1 is SGHAT and CDR2 FQNNGV. CDR3 in DNA: TGTGCCAGCAGCTTAGGACAAGGCAATCAGCCCCAGCATTTT. Translated, it gives CASSLGQGNQPQHF.

The rearrangement joins TRBV7-3 to TRBJ1-5; 11 bases agree with TRBD1. This CDR3 has 16 amino acids. Germline loops: CDR1 SGHTA, CDR2 FQGTGA. V lost 3 bases, J lost 5 bases, and 6 bases stayed unmatched. The CDR3 is CASSFGQGAEDQPQHF. For the CDR3, the DNA is TGTGCCAGCAGCTTCGGACAGGGGGCGGAAGATCAGCCCCAGCATTTT.

The chain joins TRBV11-2 to TRBJ1-1, with no clear D. V was shortened by 6 bases and J by 1 base, with 18 bases between the two germline ends. Looked up from germline, CDR1 is SGHAT and CDR2 is FQNNGV. CDR3 length: 16 residues. CDR3 residues: CASSTTSPAKNTEAFF. DNA for the CDR3: TGTGCCAGCAGTACAACATCGCCTGCCAAGAACACTGAAGCTTTCTTT.

The chain recombines TRBV25-1 with TRBJ1-5, with TRBD1 identical over 9 bases. Germline assignment: CDR1 MGHDK and CDR2 SYGVNS. The CDR3 loop spans 14 amino acids. Trimming took 3 bases from V and 5 from J; bases not matched to a gene: 2. Written as DNA, the CDR3 is TGTGCCAGCAGTGACGGGACAGGGTATCAGCCCCAGCATTTT. This translates into CASSDGTGYQPQHF. Drawing the rest from reference TRBV25-1 and TRBJ1-5, the complete variable domain is EADIYQTPRYLVIGTGKKITLECSQTMGHDKMYWYQQDPGMELHLIHYSYGVNSTEKGDLSSESTVSRIRTEHFPLTLESARPSHTSQYLCASSDGTGYQPQHFGDGTRLSIL.

The chain recombines TRBV6-1 with TRBJ1-1; D uncertain. V lost 11 bases and J 1 base, leaving 14 bases between the germline ends. Germline values: CDR1 MNHNS, CDR2 SASEGT. The CDR3 totals 13 residues. CDR3 amino acids: CAGKTSTNTEAFF. DNA for the CDR3: TGTGCCGGCAAGACATCCACGAACACTGAAGCTTTCTTT.

In regard to this clone: Sequence at one end of the junction differs from germline and may be a read error. V is TRBV28 and J is TRBJ2-1, with 8 nucleotides matching TRBD2. The CDR3 consists of 15 residues. Germline V gives CDR1 MDHEN, CDR2 SYDVKM. The CDR3 DNA reads TGTGCCAGCAGGTTATTTGCGGGAGGCCGTAGCGAGCAGTTCTTC. Protein sequence: CASRLFAGGRSEQFF.

This clone appeared a single time. This chain links TRBV15 with TRBJ1-6; D uncertain. Deletions cut 6 bases from V and 7 bases from J, with 10 bases between. The germline V gene encodes CDR1 LNHNV and CDR2 YYDKDF (reference sequence). The CDR3 consists of 13 residues. This chain's CDR3 is CATSGSGNSPLHF. CDR3 coding DNA: TGTGCCACCAGTGGTAGCGGGAATTCACCCCTCCACTTT.

This chain joins TRBV10-3 and TRBJ2-7; 10 nucleotides line up with TRBD2. V was pared by 3 bases and J by 3 bases, with 5 bases of the junction left unmatched. The CDR3 length is 15 residues. The germline CDR1 and CDR2 sequences are ENHRY and SYGVKD. The CDR3 DNA reads as TGTGCCATCAGTGACGGACTAGCGGTGGGCTACGAGCAGTACTTC. Protein product: CAISDGLAVGYEQYF.

This clone was recorded only once. J is TRBJ1-5 and V is TRBV6-5; the D is unclear. The CDR3 extends over 13 amino acids. Germline V gene sequence: CDR1 MNHEY, CDR2 SVGAGI. V gave up 6 bases and J gave up 0 bases, with 6 bases separating them. The CDR3 protein is CASSPDSNQPQHF. CDR3 nucleotide sequence: TGTGCCAGCAGCCCAGATAGCAATCAGCCCCAGCATTTT.

The chain employs TRBV5-5 and TRBJ1-4, with 7 bases aligning to TRBD1. Germline V gene lookup returns CDR1 SGHKS and CDR2 YYEKEE (reference sequence). The V segment lost 3 bases and the J segment 3 bases; nucleotides outside the gene matches: 8. This CDR3 has 16 amino acids. As DNA, the CDR3 is TGTGCCAGCAGCTCCGGGACAGCTTTTTCTAATGAAAAACTGTTTTTT. As protein: CASSSGTAFSNEKLFF.

The table lists this clone with a few counts. The chain employs TRBV7-9 and TRBJ1-3; the match to TRBD1 covers 7 bases. The CDR3 is 15 residues long. Germline V gives CDR1 SEHNR, CDR2 FQNEAQ (reference sequence). J gave up 3 bases and V 6 bases, and 8 bases lay outside the gene matches. As DNA, the CDR3 is TGTGCCAGCAGTCTCTACCGGGACAGTGGAAACACCATATATTTT. Amino acids: CASSLYRDSGNTIYF. The full variable domain, in which reference TRBV7-9 and TRBJ1-3 provide the parts outside the CDR3, is DTGVSQNPRHKITKRGQNVTFRCDPISEHNRLYWYRQTLGQGPEFLTYFQNEAQLEKSRLLSDRFSAERPKGSFSTLEIQRTEQGDSAMYLCASSLYRDSGNTIYFGEGSWLTVV.

The chain recombines TRBV7-9 with TRBJ2-2; 8 bases match TRBD2. The CDR3 has 17 residues. CDR1 and CDR2 from the germline V gene are SEHNR and FQNEAQ (reference sequence). With V trimmed by 6 bases and J by 5 bases, 14 bases remained unmatched. The DNA for the CDR3 is TGTGCCAGCAGACCGTCCTTTTCGGGGGGGCGGACCGGGGAGCTGTTTTTT. This codes for CASRPSFSGGRTGELFF.

The chain combines TRBV16 with TRBJ2-7; 9 bases agree with TRBD1. Trimming at V came to 4 bases and at J to 3 bases, leaving 4 bases not matched to a gene. Germline CDR1 and CDR2: KGHSY and FQNENV. The CDR3 length is 14 residues. CDR3 coding DNA: TGTGCCAGCAGCCCCCGGGACAGGGTCTACGAGCAGTACTTC. It specifies CASSPRDRVYEQYF. Complete variable domain (other parts from reference TRBV16 and TRBJ2-7): GEEVAQTPKHLVRGEGQKAKLYCAPIKGHSYVFWYQQVLKNEFKFLISFQNENVFDETGMPKERFSAKCLPNSPCSLEIQATKLEDSAVYFCASSPRDRVYEQYFGPGTRLTVT.

A remark on this clone: At one of its ends the junction is not consistent with the germline gene, which may arise from a read error. The chain recombines TRBV7-7 with TRBJ2-5; D possibly corresponds to TRBD1 (5 bases). In germline, CDR1 is SSHAT, CDR2 FNYEAQ (reference sequence). The length of the CDR3 is 14 residues. The CDR3, as DNA: TGTGCTAGCAGCTTGACCAGGGTAAGAGAGACCCAGTACTTC. Its translation: CASSLTRVRETQYF.

The V gene is TRBV4-3, the J gene TRBJ1-2, with D maybe TRBD1 (6 bases). Germline V gene lookup returns CDR1 LGHNA and CDR2 YSLEER. The V end was cut by 1 base, the J end by 2 bases, with 8 bases between. The CDR3 has 14 residues. The CDR3 sequence: CASSQGTANYGYTF. DNA of the CDR3: TGCGCCAGCAGCCAAGGGACAGCCAACTATGGCTACACCTTC.

The rearrangement links TRBV7-3 to TRBJ1-1; 10 bases match TRBD1. With V trimmed by 5 bases and J by 0 bases, 9 bases remained unmatched. Germline-derived CDR1 and CDR2 are SGHTA and FQGTGA. The CDR3 loop spans 17 amino acids. The chain's CDR3 is CASSLTGTGALNTEAFF. CDR3 sequence (DNA): TGTGCCAGCAGCCTCACCGGGACAGGGGCCCTGAACACTGAAGCTTTCTTT. Full variable domain (outside the CDR3, taken from reference TRBV7-3 and TRBJ1-1): GAGVSQTPSNKVTEKGKYVELRCDPISGHTALYWYRQSLGQGPEFLIYFQGTGAADDSGLPNDRFFAVRPEGSVSTLKIQRTERGDSAVYLCASSLTGTGALNTEAFFGQGTRLTVV.